The present TCR beta chain was sequenced within a study of blood T cells in healthy people across ages (dated by TCRdb to about 2015). Concerning the study at large: Template switching captured roughly one uniquely barcoded TCR beta cDNA molecule per two T cells in model experiments. Age-related changes in TCR beta repertoire diversity were measured in the study by deep sequencing normalized with unique cDNA molecular identifiers. The donors were divided into four age groups: young (average around 17 years), middle-aged (about 39), aged (roughly 66) and long-lived (roughly 88). To avoid experimental bias, donors of different ages were distributed randomly across sequencing lanes. Two additional independent replicas of 1 million unique cDNA reads from the same blood draw were analyzed for two donors (one aged 18 to 30 and one aged 80 or older).

Overall results and qualifications from the work: Total diversity estimates from one million sequenced T cells were considered lower bounds and underestimates. Because profiling used bulk unsorted PBMCs, naive and antigen-experienced compartments could not be compared conclusively. The long-lived group showed more naive CD4+ T cells, fewer expanded clones and increased TCR diversity than the aged group, suggesting age selection. Observed TCR beta diversity per million T cells fell roughly linearly with age, and a significant reduction was already apparent by age roughly 40. A strong correlation was found between observed TCR beta diversity and the percentage of naive T cells measured by flow cytometry. The CMV infection status of donors was not known, potentially confounding age-related changes in expanded clonotypes.

The CDR3 spans 14 residues, from the cysteine through the phenylalanine. The CDR3 DNA has 42 bases and is translated from base 1. The trim is 2 bases for V and 7 bases for J, with a gap of 15 bases between the germline ends. CDR1 PRHDT and CDR2 FYEKMQ are derived from the germline V gene (reference sequence). The library was produced with 5' RACE. The listed sequencing device is Illumina HiSeq 2500. The second PCR ran for about 6 to 12 cycles and used a J-beta primer mix along with a sample-barcoded 5' primer. A template-switch 5' adaptor carrying 12 random nucleotides introduced a unique molecular identifier onto each TCR beta cDNA molecule. At least 3 million CDR3-containing paired-end reads were obtained from each sample. The Mint cDNA synthesis kit, primed by a TRBC-specific oligonucleotide, was used to synthesize first-strand cDNA from all RNA. All cDNA was treated with uracil-DNA glycosylase and then went through a first 18-cycle PCR with the universal primers M1SS and BC2_uni_R. The study's processing was this. For normalization, 1 million high-quality reads, each with a distinct molecular identifier, were randomly selected from each sample. Reads with shared molecular identifiers were discarded instead of being binned into consensus sequences. MiTCR, with a Q25 quality threshold and the strictest error-elimination algorithm, was used for CDR3 identification, clonotype clustering and error correction. A nonparametric unseen species model with Euler transformation was used to estimate lower-bound total TCR beta diversity. TCRdb's own reprocessing of the public reads used fastp at Q25 and MiXCR and kept productive beta chains. All rows with the same CDR3 protein become a single entry with the most common DNA and genes. The V and J calls were determined by TCRdb, not by the authors. The sample yields 850,000 or so distinct CDR3 sequences; less than 35% were counted once. The top ten clones comprise about 18% of the sample.

This clonotype was counted only a few times. Its specific antigen is unknown. No quality values exist for individual bases; no much larger clone is one base distant. The roughly 39 donors, aged roughly 6 to 95 years, were systemically healthy Caucasian individuals from Russia. Roughly 9 milliliters of peripheral blood were drawn from each donor into EDTA-treated Vacutainer tubes. PBMCs were isolated by Ficoll-Paque density-gradient centrifugation, with at least 7 million obtained per sample. Total RNA was extracted from PBMCs with Trizol reagent, with at least 5 micrograms obtained per sample. The percentages of naive CD45RAhigh/CD27high T cells were determined by flow cytometry on a PBMC aliquot from every donor.

The specimen was blood. The receptor was derived from an elderly woman in good health. The chain is encoded by TRBV13 joined to TRBJ2-7, with a weak D call of TRBD2 (6 bases match). Here is the DNA: TGTGCCAGCAGCTTACAGGGAGGCTCCAATGAGCAGTACTTC. Its protein product is CASSLQGGSNEQYF.